Sequencing of this TCR beta chain was carried out in a study of blood T cell repertoires in COVID-19. Study overall: The samples span acute and convalescent COVID-19 from the United States, Italy and Spain. T cells, B-cell-depleted T cells, or PBMCs supplied cDNA or gDNA.

Trimming shortened V by 4 bases and J by 6 bases, and 12 bases separated the two germline ends. CDR3 length: 13 amino acids. Germline V CDR1 and CDR2: MNHEY, SVGAGI. In the original processing: It was from reference gene primer amplification that nucleated cell counts were estimated. Assay used: immunoSEQ multiplex PCR; TCRdb lists only in-frame clones, some missing. D and trimming come from the DNA, and the V and J calls and clone size come from that table. The table records roughly 280,000 clones, 70% to 90% of them present only once. Sequencing was done on a sample of peripheral blood. The origin of this receptor is a man aged 60 to 69 who had recovered from COVID-19. The chain recombines TRBV6-5 with TRBJ1-1; weak D call: TRBD1 (5 bases). This CDR3 reads CASSFTGGPEAFF. The CDR3 region has the DNA TGTGCCAGCAGTTTCACAGGTGGGCCTGAAGCTTTCTTT.